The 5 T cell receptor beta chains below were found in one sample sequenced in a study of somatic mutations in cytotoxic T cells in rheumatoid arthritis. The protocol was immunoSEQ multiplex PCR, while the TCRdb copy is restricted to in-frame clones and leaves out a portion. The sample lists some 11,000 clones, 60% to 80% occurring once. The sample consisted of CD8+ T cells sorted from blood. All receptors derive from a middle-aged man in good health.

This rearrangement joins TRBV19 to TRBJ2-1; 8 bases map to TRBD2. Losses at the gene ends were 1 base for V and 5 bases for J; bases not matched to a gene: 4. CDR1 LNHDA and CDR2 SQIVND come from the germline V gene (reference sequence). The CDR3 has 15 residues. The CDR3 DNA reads TGTGCCAGTAGTATAGGAAGCGGGGGCCACAATGAGCAGTTCTTC. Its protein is CASSIGSGGHNEQFF.

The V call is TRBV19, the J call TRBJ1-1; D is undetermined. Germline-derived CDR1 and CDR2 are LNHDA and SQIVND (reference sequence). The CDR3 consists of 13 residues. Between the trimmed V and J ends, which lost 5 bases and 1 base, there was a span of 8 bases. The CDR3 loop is CASSLGRNTEAFF. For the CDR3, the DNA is TGTGCCAGTAGTCTCGGGCGGAACACTGAAGCTTTCTTT. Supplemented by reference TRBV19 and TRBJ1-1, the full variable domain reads DGGITQSPKYLFRKEGQNVTLSCEQNLNHDAMYWYRQDPGQGLRLIYYSQIVNDFQKGDIAEGYSVSREKKESFPLTVTSAQKNPTAFYLCASSLGRNTEAFFGQGTRLTVV.

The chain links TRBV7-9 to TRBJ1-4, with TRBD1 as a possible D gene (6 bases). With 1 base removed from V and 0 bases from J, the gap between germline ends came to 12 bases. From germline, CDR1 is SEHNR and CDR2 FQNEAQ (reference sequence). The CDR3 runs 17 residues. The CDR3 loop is CASSLVERGATNEKLFF. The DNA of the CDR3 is TGTGCCAGCAGCTTAGTCGAGAGGGGGGCAACTAATGAAAAACTGTTTTTT.

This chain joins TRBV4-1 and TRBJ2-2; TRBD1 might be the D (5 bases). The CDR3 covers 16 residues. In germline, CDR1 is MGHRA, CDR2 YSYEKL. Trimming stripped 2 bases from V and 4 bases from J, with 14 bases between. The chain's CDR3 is CASSQKQGKGTGELFF. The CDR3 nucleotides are TGCGCCAGCAGCCAAAAGCAGGGCAAGGGCACCGGGGAGCTGTTTTTT.

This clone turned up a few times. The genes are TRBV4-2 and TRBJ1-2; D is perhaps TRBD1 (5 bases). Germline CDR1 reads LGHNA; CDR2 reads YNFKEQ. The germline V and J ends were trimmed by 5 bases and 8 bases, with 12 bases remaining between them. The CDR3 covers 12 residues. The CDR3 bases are TGTGCCAGCAGCGCTCGGGGGGGAGGCTACACCTTC. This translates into CASSARGGGYTF.